One and the same sample provided the 23 T cell receptor beta chains below, sequenced in a study of beta chain features in type 1 diabetes. Sequencing targeted expressed TCRB transcripts, as all isolated RNA had been reverse transcribed. Here immunoSEQ multiplex PCR was the method, and the copy in TCRdb shows in-frame clones only, minus some. The top ten hold around 0.05% of the sample, which has roughly 250,000 clones, around 68% seen once. Sequencing was done on a sample of naive CD4+ T cells from blood. Receptors were obtained from a man aged 25-45 years in good health.

Remarks on this clone: The identical CDR3 is also encoded by other nucleotide sequences in the sample. The chain has TRBV9 and TRBJ2-7; D ambiguous. The CDR3 runs 10 residues. V gave up 10 bases and J gave up 4 bases, with 9 bases separating them. Per germline, CDR1 SGDLS and CDR2 YYNGEE. CDR3 region: CAGPGYEQYF. Written as DNA, the CDR3 is TGTGCCGGGCCCGGTTACGAGCAGTACTTC.

The V call is TRBV9, the J call TRBJ2-3, with D maybe TRBD2 (5 bases). The CDR3 sequence is 14 residues long. Germline V gene sequence: CDR1 SGDLS, CDR2 YYNGEE. V lost 4 bases and J lost 5, with 14 bases in between. DNA of the CDR3: TGTGCCAGCAGCCCAGGCCCCGGAGGAGATACGCAGTATTTT. This sequence encodes CASSPGPGGDTQYF.

The rearrangement uses TRBV30 and TRBJ1-6; weak D call: TRBD1 (5 bases). The CDR3 has 14 amino acids. Trimming shortened V by 3 bases and J by 9 bases, and 15 bases separated the two germline ends. CDR1 is GTSNPN, CDR2 SVGIG, per germline (reference sequence). CDR3 coding DNA: TGTGCCTGGAGAGGTCAGGGTCAGGGTTCACCCCTCCACTTT. Protein sequence: CAWRGQGQGSPLHF.

This clone was observed a few times. The chain uses TRBV29-1 and TRBJ2-1, with 9 bases fitting TRBD1. The V segment lost 6 bases and the J segment 9 bases; nucleotides outside the gene matches: 9. CDR3 length: 13 amino acids. Germline CDR1 reads SQVTM; CDR2 reads ANQGSEA. The CDR3, as DNA: TGCAGCGTCCCCGGGACAGGGTGGACTGAGCAGTTCTTC. Residues: CSVPGTGWTEQFF.

This clone was found a few times. J is TRBJ2-1 and V is TRBV25-1; D possibly corresponds to TRBD2 (6 bases). Per germline, CDR1 MGHDK and CDR2 SYGVNS. The CDR3 contains 14 residues. Trimming stripped 3 bases from V and 8 bases from J, with 14 bases between. In nucleotides, the CDR3 is TGTGCCAGCAGTGATAGCGGTGGGAGAGATGAGCAGTTCTTC. Translating gives CASSDSGGRDEQFF.

This rearrangement joins TRBV18 to TRBJ2-6; TRBD1 agrees at 7 bases. Germline V CDR1 and CDR2: KGHSH, LQKENI. The CDR3 consists of 17 residues. The V segment lost 4 bases and the J segment 1 base; nucleotides outside the gene matches: 7. Here the CDR3 DNA reads TGTGCCAGCTCACAGGGCTTGACAGGGTCTGGGGCCAACGTCCTGACTTTC. This translates into CASSQGLTGSGANVLTF.

This clone was recorded a few times. The J gene is TRBJ1-1, the V gene TRBV30; D is unclear. The CDR3 runs 11 residues. The V gene's germline CDR1 is GTSNPN and CDR2 SVGIG (reference sequence). The V and J ends lost 4 bases and 3 bases respectively, with 6 bases between them. CDR3 protein: CAWNLDTEAFF. DNA for the CDR3: TGTGCCTGGAATTTGGACACTGAAGCTTTCTTT.

The chain links TRBV7-2 to TRBJ2-3, with D possibly TRBD2 on 6 matching bases. The germline gives CDR1 SGHTA, CDR2 FQGNSA. Trimming removed 2 bases from V and 1 base from J, with 10 bases in between. The CDR3 is made up of 15 amino acids. The CDR3 loop reads CASSLSPSGTDTQYF. The CDR3 DNA follows: TGTGCCAGCAGCTTATCGCCTAGCGGCACAGATACGCAGTATTTT.

V and J are TRBV4-1 and TRBJ2-5, with TRBD2 matching over 8 bases. Germline CDR1 and CDR2: MGHRA and YSYEKL. The CDR3 is 16 amino acids. With 1 base clipped from V and 4 bases from J, the junction kept 8 bases outside the gene matches. The CDR3: CASSQAGLVKSETQYF. The CDR3 nucleotides are TGCGCCAGCAGCCAAGCGGGACTAGTGAAATCAGAGACCCAGTACTTC.

This chain links TRBV29-1 with TRBJ2-7, with a possible D match to TRBD1 (5 bases). V was shortened by 4 bases and J by 2 bases, with 12 bases between the two germline ends. This CDR3 region has 13 residues. Germline V gene sequence: CDR1 SQVTM, CDR2 ANQGSEA. The CDR3 loop is CSVATVLTYEQYF. CDR3 nucleotides: TGCAGCGTTGCGACAGTACTCACCTACGAGCAGTACTTC.

This rearrangement joins TRBV4-3 to TRBJ2-7; 8 bases fit TRBD1. With V trimmed by 9 bases and J by 2 bases, 6 bases remained unmatched. The CDR3 consists of 13 residues. The germline gives CDR1 LGHNA, CDR2 YSLEER. CDR3 amino acids: CASGQGGAYEQYF. CDR3 coding DNA: TGCGCCAGTGGACAGGGTGGTGCCTACGAGCAGTACTTC.

This clone has just a few counts. The junction does not match germline at one end; this may be a read error. Here the CDR3 DNA reads TGTGCCAGCAGCTATGGACAGGGGATAGTGGCCTTC. It encodes CASSYGQGIVAF. This sequence joins TRBV5-6 and TRBJ1-2; TRBD1 matches 9 bases. Germline CDR1 and CDR2: SGHDT and YYEEEE. There are 12 residues in the CDR3.

The CDR3: CASSSTSGGYEQYF. CDR3 sequence (DNA): TGCGCCAGCAGCTCGACTAGCGGGGGCTACGAGCAGTACTTC. The rearrangement uses TRBV5-1 and TRBJ2-7, with 12 bases matching TRBD2. The CDR3 length is 14 residues. J lost 3 bases, V lost 3 bases, and 1 base had no gene match. Per germline, CDR1 SGHRS and CDR2 YFSETQ.

The rearrangement joins TRBV30 to TRBJ2-7; 7 bases are shared with TRBD2. V shed 0 bases and J 5 bases; nucleotides not matched to a gene: 10. Germline CDR1 reads GTSNPN; CDR2 reads SVGIG (reference sequence). The CDR3 is 15 amino acids. CDR3 in amino acids: CAWSVMRRESNEQYF. As DNA, the CDR3 is TGTGCCTGGAGTGTAATGCGGCGGGAGAGCAACGAGCAGTACTTC.

The chain employs TRBV5-6 and TRBJ1-1; 8 bases map to TRBD1. Trimming at V came to 1 base and at J to 14 bases, leaving 10 bases not matched to a gene. This CDR3 contains 13 residues. The V gene's germline CDR1 is SGHDT and CDR2 YYEEEE. The CDR3 sequence: CASSLPLGQGTFF. The CDR3 DNA reads TGTGCCAGCAGCTTGCCCCTCGGACAGGGTACGTTCTTT.

This rearrangement joins TRBV29-1 to TRBJ2-5, with a weak D call TRBD1 (6 bases). Germline values: CDR1 SQVTM, CDR2 ANQGSEA. The CDR3 extends over 11 amino acids. The ends were cut back, 2 bases at V and 8 bases at J, with 9 bases in the middle. CDR3 sequence reads: CSVERGKTQYF. The CDR3 DNA sequence: TGCAGCGTTGAAAGGGGGAAAACCCAGTACTTC.

The chain recombines TRBV7-2 with TRBJ2-5; D is unresolved. The ends were cut back, 1 base at V and 3 bases at J, with 6 bases in the middle. The CDR3 is 13 residues long. Germline CDR1 is SGHTA and CDR2 is FQGNSA. CDR3 sequence: CASSLERKETQYF. The CDR3 DNA reads as TGTGCCAGCAGCTTAGAACGCAAAGAGACCCAGTACTTC.

This chain uses TRBV29-1 with TRBJ1-1; possible D gene TRBD1, 5 bases. The CDR3 length is 14 residues. CDR1 and CDR2 from the germline V gene are SQVTM and ANQGSEA. Trimming cost V 6 bases and J 0 bases, with 14 bases left between them. The CDR3 nucleotides are TGCAGCGTCATGGGACTTCATATGAACACTGAAGCTTTCTTT. Amino acid sequence: CSVMGLHMNTEAFF.

This clone was seen a few times. This sequence joins TRBV23-1 and TRBJ2-1; no definite D call. TRBV23-1 is flagged as an ORF with uncertain function. Between the trimmed V and J ends, which lost 4 bases and 0 bases, there was a span of 10 bases. This CDR3 has 15 amino acids. CDR3 bases: TGCGCCAGCAGTCCCCGTTCTGGCTCCTACAATGAGCAGTTCTTC. Its protein product is CASSPRSGSYNEQFF.

The rearrangement uses TRBV18 and TRBJ2-6, with D unclear. Germline values: CDR1 KGHSH, CDR2 LQKENI. CDR3 length: 15 residues. The V end was cut by 0 bases, the J end by 7 bases, with 10 bases between. The CDR3 DNA is TGTGCCAGCTCACCACCCTCTGGGCGAGCCAACGTCCTGACTTTC. This gives the protein CASSPPSGRANVLTF.

V usage is TRBV30 and J usage is TRBJ1-4, with 7 bases aligning to TRBD1. This CDR3 is built from 13 residues. Germline V gives CDR1 GTSNPN, CDR2 SVGIG (reference sequence). With 3 bases clipped from V and 7 bases from J, the junction kept 5 bases outside the gene matches. DNA for the CDR3: TGTGCCTGGAGCGGACAGGTGGCTGAAAAACTGTTTTTT. It translates to CAWSGQVAEKLFF. The full variable domain, in which reference TRBV30 and TRBJ1-4 provide the parts outside the CDR3, is SQTIHQWPATLVQPVGSPLSLECTVEGTSNPNLYWYRQAAGRGLQLLFYSVGIGQISSEVPQNLSASRPQDRQFILSSKKLLLSDSGFYLCAWSGQVAEKLFFGSGTQLSVL.

CDR3 DNA sequence: TGCGCCAGCAGCCAGGACGCCGGACCGCAGTTCTTC. Residues: CASSQDAGPQFF. This chain joins TRBV5-1 and TRBJ2-1, with D uncertain. The germline V and J ends were trimmed by 4 bases and 12 bases, with 14 bases remaining between them. CDR1 SGHRS and CDR2 YFSETQ come from the germline V gene. The CDR3 runs 12 residues.

The chain employs TRBV27 and TRBJ2-1, with TRBD1 matching 7 bases. The CDR3 consists of 11 residues. Germline loops: CDR1 MNHEY, CDR2 SMNVEV (reference sequence). Trimming at V came to 8 bases and at J to 10 bases, leaving 5 bases not matched to a gene. CDR3 residues: CASSNRGEQFF. DNA of the CDR3: TGTGCCAGCTCCAACAGGGGCGAGCAGTTCTTC.